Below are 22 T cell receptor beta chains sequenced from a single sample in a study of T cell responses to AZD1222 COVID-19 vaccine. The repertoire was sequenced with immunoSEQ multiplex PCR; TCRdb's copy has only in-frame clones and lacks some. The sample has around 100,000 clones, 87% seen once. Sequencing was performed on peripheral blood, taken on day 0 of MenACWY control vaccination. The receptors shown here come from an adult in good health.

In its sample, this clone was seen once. This chain's CDR3 is CASSAPREAVTGELFF. The CDR3 DNA is TGTGCCAGCAGCGCTCCTAGGGAGGCGGTTACCGGGGAGCTGTTTTTT. The chain employs TRBV9 and TRBJ2-2; D might be TRBD2 (6 bases). The germline V and J ends were trimmed by 3 bases and 5 bases, with 17 bases remaining between them. Germline V gives CDR1 SGDLS, CDR2 YYNGEE. The CDR3 runs to 16 residues.

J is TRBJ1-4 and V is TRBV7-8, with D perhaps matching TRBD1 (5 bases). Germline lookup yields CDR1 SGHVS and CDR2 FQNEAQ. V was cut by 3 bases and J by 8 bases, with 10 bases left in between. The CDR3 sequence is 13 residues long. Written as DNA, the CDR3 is TGTGCCAGCAGCTTTACAGGAGGCGAAAAACTGTTTTTT. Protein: CASSFTGGEKLFF.

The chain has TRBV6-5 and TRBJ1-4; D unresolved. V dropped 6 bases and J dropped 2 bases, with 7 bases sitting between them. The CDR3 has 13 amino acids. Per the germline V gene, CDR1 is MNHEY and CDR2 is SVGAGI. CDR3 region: CASRVATNEKLFF. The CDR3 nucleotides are TGTGCCAGCAGGGTAGCTACTAATGAAAAACTGTTTTTT.

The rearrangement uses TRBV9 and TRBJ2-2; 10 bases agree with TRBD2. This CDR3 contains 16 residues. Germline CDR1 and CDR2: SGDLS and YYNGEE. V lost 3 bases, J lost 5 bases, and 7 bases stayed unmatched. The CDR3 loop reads CASSALAGGGTGELFF. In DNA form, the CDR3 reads TGTGCCAGCAGCGCGTTAGCGGGGGGAGGGACCGGGGAGCTGTTTTTT.

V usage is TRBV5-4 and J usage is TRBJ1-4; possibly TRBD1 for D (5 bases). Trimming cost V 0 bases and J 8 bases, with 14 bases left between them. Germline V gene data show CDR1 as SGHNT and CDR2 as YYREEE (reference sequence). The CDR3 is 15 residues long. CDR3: CASSLGVGGEEKLFF. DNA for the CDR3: TGTGCCAGCAGCTTGGGGGTTGGAGGGGAGGAAAAACTGTTTTTT.

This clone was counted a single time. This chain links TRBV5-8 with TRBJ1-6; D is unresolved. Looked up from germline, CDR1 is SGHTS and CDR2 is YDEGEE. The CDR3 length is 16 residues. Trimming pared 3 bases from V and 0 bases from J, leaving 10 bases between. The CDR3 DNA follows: TGTGCCAGCAGCTGGGCCCCGAGCTCCTATAATTCACCCCTCCACTTT. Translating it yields CASSWAPSSYNSPLHF.

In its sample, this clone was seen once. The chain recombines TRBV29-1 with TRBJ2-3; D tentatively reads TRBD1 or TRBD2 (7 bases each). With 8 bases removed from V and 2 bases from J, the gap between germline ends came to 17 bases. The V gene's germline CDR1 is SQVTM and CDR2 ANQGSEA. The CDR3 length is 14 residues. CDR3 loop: CSLWGGTVTDTQYF. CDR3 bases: TGCAGCCTATGGGGGGGGACAGTCACAGATACGCAGTATTTT.

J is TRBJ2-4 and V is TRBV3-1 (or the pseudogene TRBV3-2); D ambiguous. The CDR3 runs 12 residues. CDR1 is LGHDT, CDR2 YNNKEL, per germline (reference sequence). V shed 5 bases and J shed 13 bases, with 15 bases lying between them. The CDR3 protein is CASSSTLQRQYF. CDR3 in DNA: TGTGCCAGCAGCTCCACCCTGCAGAGGCAGTACTTC.

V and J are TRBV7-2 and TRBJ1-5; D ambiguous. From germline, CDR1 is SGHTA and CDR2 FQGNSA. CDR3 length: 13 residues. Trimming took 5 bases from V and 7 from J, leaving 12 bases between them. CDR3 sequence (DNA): TGTGCCAGCAGCACCGGGGTTGACCAGCCCCAGCATTTT. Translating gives CASSTGVDQPQHF.

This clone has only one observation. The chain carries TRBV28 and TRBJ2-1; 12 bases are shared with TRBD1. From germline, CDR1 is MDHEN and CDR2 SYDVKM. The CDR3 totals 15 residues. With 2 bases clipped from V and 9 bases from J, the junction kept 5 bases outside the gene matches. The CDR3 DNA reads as TGTGCCAGCAGTTTAGGGGGACAGGGGGCTATTGAGCAGTTCTTC. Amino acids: CASSLGGQGAIEQFF.

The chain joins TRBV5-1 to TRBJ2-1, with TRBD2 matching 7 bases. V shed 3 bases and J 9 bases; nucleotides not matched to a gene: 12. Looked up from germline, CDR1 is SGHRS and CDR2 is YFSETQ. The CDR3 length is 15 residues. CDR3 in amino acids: CASSWGPSGEAEQFF. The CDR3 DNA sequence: TGCGCCAGCAGCTGGGGTCCTAGCGGAGAAGCTGAGCAGTTCTTC.

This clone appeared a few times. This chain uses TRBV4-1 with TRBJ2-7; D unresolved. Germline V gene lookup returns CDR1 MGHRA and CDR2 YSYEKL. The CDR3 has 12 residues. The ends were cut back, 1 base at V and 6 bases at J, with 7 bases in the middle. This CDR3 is CASSQAGGEQYF. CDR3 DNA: TGCGCCAGCAGCCAAGCGGGTGGCGAGCAGTACTTC.

CDR3 DNA: TGTGCCAGCAGCTCGACAGGTTACACAGATACGCAGTATTTT. As protein: CASSSTGYTDTQYF. The gene calls are TRBV5-6 and TRBJ2-3; tentative D call: TRBD1 (6 bases). Trimming took off 3 bases at V and 2 bases at J, with 10 bases between the two ends. The CDR3 has 14 residues. The germline V gene has CDR1 SGHDT and CDR2 YYEEEE.

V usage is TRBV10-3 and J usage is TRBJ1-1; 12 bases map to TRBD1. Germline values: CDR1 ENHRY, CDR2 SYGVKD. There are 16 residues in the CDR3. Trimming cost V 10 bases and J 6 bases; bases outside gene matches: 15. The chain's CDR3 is CATEPGQGALSAEAFF. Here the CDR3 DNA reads TGTGCCACAGAGCCGGGACAGGGGGCGTTGAGCGCTGAAGCTTTCTTT.

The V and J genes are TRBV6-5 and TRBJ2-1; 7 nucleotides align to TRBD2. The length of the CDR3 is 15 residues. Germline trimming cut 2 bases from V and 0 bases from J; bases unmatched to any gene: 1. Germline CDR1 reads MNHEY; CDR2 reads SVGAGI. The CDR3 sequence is CASSYGGSSYNEQFF. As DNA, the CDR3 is TGTGCCAGCAGTTACGGCGGGAGCTCCTACAATGAGCAGTTCTTC.

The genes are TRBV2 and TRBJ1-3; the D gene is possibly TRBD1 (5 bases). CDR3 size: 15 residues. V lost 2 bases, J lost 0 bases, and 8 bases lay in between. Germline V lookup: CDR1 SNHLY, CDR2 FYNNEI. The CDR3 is CASSEMTVSGNTIYF. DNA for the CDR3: TGTGCCAGCAGTGAAATGACAGTCTCTGGAAACACCATATATTTT.

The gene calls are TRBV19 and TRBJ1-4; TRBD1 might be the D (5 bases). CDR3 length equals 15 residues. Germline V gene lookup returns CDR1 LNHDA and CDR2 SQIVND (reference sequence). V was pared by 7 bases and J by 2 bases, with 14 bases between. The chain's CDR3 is CASTSPGRTNEKLFF. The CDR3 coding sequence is TGTGCCAGTACCTCCCCGGGGCGCACTAATGAAAAACTGTTTTTT.

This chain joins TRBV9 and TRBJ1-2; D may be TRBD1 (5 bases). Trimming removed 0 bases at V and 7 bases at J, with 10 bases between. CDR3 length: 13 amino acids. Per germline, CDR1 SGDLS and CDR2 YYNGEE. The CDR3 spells CASSVAGGGGYTF. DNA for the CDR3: TGTGCCAGCAGCGTAGCGGGGGGAGGTGGCTACACCTTC.

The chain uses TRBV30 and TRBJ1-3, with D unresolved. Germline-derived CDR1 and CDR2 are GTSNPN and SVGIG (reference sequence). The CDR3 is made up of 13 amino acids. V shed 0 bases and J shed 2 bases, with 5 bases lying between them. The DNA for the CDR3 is TGTGCCTGGAGTGTAGAAACTGGAAACACCATATATTTT. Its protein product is CAWSVETGNTIYF.

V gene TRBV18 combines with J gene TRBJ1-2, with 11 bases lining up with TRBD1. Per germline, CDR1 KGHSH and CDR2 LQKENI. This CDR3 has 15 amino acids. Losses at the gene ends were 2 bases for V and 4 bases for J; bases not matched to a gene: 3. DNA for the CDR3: TGTGCCAGCTCACCATGGACAGGGGGCCGCTATGGCTACACCTTC. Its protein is CASSPWTGGRYGYTF.

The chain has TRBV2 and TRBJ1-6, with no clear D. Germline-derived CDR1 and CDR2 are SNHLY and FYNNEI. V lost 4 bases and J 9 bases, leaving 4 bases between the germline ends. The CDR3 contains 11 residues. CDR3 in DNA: TGTGCCAGCAGTGGAGTTTCACCCCTCCACTTT. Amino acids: CASSGVSPLHF.

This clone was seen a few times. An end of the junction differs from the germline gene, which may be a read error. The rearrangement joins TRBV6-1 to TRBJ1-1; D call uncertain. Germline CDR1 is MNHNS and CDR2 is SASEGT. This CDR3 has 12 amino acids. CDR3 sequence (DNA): TGTGCCAGCACTGAAGGGTCAACTGAAGCTTTCTTT. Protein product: CASTEGSTEAFF.